This T cell receptor (beta chain) originates from a study of cytomegalovirus exposure and HLA in healthy donors. The study, taken as a whole, reports: The study listed roughly 150 cytomegalovirus-associated TCR beta chains. Presence/absence results assume similar sequencing depth per donor, which may not hold. Most TCR beta V segments were productive about 87% or about 30% of the time in an earlier analysis. What a later analysis reportedly showed was that an Asian-associated ancestry cluster had fewer N-insertions than the roughly 670-donor mean.

Use of 60 Vbeta and 13 Jbeta primers characterized the PCR. The protocol was immunoSEQ multiplex PCR, while the TCRdb copy is restricted to in-frame clones and leaves out a portion. The data hold around 200,000 clones, with over 80% observed a single time. Concerning this clone: No antigen is known for it.

Germline V gene data show CDR1 as MNHEY and CDR2 as SVGAGI. V was cut by 2 bases and J by 2 bases, with 10 bases left in between. The CDR3 extends over 14 amino acids. The receptor was isolated from a man aged 50 or older in good health and CMV-seronegative. Sequenced input: PBMCs. The rearrangement links TRBV6-5 to TRBJ2-7; D remains ambiguous. The CDR3 here is CASSYGAGTYEQYF. The CDR3 region has the DNA TGTGCCAGCAGTTACGGAGCCGGCACCTACGAGCAGTACTTC.